One sample yielded the 24 T cell receptor beta chains listed below, sequenced in a study of cytomegalovirus exposure and HLA in healthy donors. Sequencing used immunoSEQ multiplex PCR; TCRdb keeps in-frame clones, though not all of them. The sample carries about 130,000 clones, around 94% recorded once. Sequencing was done on a sample of PBMCs. The receptors were gathered from a woman aged 18-29 years in good health and CMV-seronegative.

V and J are TRBV13 and TRBJ1-2; D may be TRBD1 (5 bases). Looked up from germline, CDR1 is PRHDT and CDR2 is FYEKMQ (reference sequence). The CDR3 runs 16 residues. The germline V and J ends were trimmed by 8 bases and 5 bases, with 24 bases remaining between them. The CDR3 loop is CASGLPSFDSWYGYTF. CDR3 sequence (DNA): TGTGCCAGCGGATTGCCATCGTTCGACAGCTGGTATGGCTACACCTTC.

V usage is TRBV9 and J usage is TRBJ2-7; D might be TRBD1 (6 bases). CDR3 length: 15 amino acids. CDR1 is SGDLS, CDR2 YYNGEE, per germline. Trimming removed 0 bases at V and 4 bases at J, with 14 bases between. The CDR3 nucleotides are TGTGCCAGCAGCGTAGACTCAGGGGCCCCTTACGAGCAGTACTTC. Translated, it gives CASSVDSGAPYEQYF.

V usage is TRBV19 and J usage is TRBJ2-1, with a possible D match to TRBD2 (5 bases). The germline CDR1 and CDR2 sequences are LNHDA and SQIVND (reference sequence). Trimming took 5 bases from V and 9 from J, leaving 11 bases between them. CDR3 size: 12 residues. CDR3 bases: TGTGCCAGTAGTTTCTCGGCGGGTGAGCAGTTCTTC. Translation: CASSFSAGEQFF.

The chain carries TRBV29-1 and TRBJ2-3, with 10 positions matching TRBD1. Germline loops: CDR1 SQVTM, CDR2 ANQGSEA. CDR3 size: 15 residues. The ends lost 8 bases at V and 6 bases at J; junction bases unmatched: 14. The CDR3 sequence: CSLFDGTGATDTQYF. The CDR3, as DNA: TGCAGCTTATTCGACGGGACAGGGGCGACCGATACGCAGTATTTT.

This clone has only one observation. The chain links TRBV15 to TRBJ2-5; 8 positions agree with TRBD1. This CDR3 region has 15 residues. The junction had 5 bases not matched to a gene; V was cut back by 3 bases and J by 2 bases. Germline CDR1 and CDR2: LNHNV and YYDKDF (reference sequence). CDR3 amino acids: CATSRGGQGQETQYF. The CDR3 DNA follows: TGTGCCACCAGCAGGGGAGGACAGGGTCAAGAGACCCAGTACTTC.

V usage is TRBV5-1 and J usage is TRBJ2-1; weak D call: TRBD2 (6 bases). The CDR3 extends over 16 amino acids. Looked up from germline, CDR1 is SGHRS and CDR2 is YFSETQ. Trimming left V 4 bases short and J 0 bases short, with 14 bases between. The CDR3 loop is CASSGAGGSSYNEQFF. Here the CDR3 DNA reads TGCGCCAGCAGCGGAGCCGGGGGAAGCTCCTACAATGAGCAGTTCTTC.

The chain is built from TRBV29-1 and TRBJ2-3; weak D call: TRBD1 (5 bases). Germline V gene sequence: CDR1 SQVTM, CDR2 ANQGSEA. The CDR3 runs 13 residues. V lost 4 bases, J lost 5 bases, and 13 bases lay in between. The CDR3 reads CSVVPQTGDTQYF. CDR3 coding DNA: TGCAGCGTTGTTCCCCAAACAGGAGATACGCAGTATTTT.

This chain joins TRBV7-9 and TRBJ2-1; 12 bases align to TRBD1. The CDR3 totals 14 residues. Per germline, CDR1 SEHNR and CDR2 FQNEAQ (reference sequence). Trimming removed 8 bases from V and 7 bases from J; junction bases left unmatched: 6. The CDR3 DNA is TGTGCCAGCGGGGGGACAGGGGGCAGGAATGAGCAGTTCTTC. Amino acids: CASGGTGGRNEQFF.

The chain has TRBV18 and TRBJ2-7; D perhaps matches TRBD2 (5 bases). Germline-derived CDR1 and CDR2 are KGHSH and LQKENI. This CDR3 has 16 residues. V lost 3 bases and J 2 bases, leaving 17 bases between the germline ends. CDR3 protein: CASSPSPGKGAYEQYF. As DNA, the CDR3 is TGTGCCAGCTCACCTTCTCCTGGTAAGGGAGCCTACGAGCAGTACTTC. Together with reference TRBV18 and TRBJ2-7, the CDR3 gives the full variable domain: NAGVMQNPRHLVRRRGQEARLRCSPMKGHSHVYWYRQLPEEGLKFMVYLQKENIIDESGMPKERFSAEFPKEGPSILRIQQVVRGDSAAYFCASSPSPGKGAYEQYFGPGTRLTVT.

J is TRBJ2-1 and V is TRBV9; D is possibly TRBD2 (6 bases). Trimming left V 0 bases short and J 4 bases short, with 11 bases between. The germline CDR1 and CDR2 sequences are SGDLS and YYNGEE. This CDR3 region has 15 residues. CDR3: CASSVAFAGYNEQFF. The CDR3 nucleotides are TGTGCCAGCAGCGTAGCTTTCGCGGGGTACAATGAGCAGTTCTTC. Together with reference TRBV9 and TRBJ2-1, the CDR3 gives the full variable domain: DSGVTQTPKHLITATGQRVTLRCSPRSGDLSVYWYQQSLDQGLQFLIQYYNGEERAKGNILERFSAQQFPDLHSELNLSSLELGDSALYFCASSVAFAGYNEQFFGPGTRLTVL.

This clone has only one observation. The chain has TRBV5-1 and TRBJ1-1, with no clear D. Germline assignment: CDR1 SGHRS and CDR2 YFSETQ. The CDR3 totals 12 residues. The germline V and J ends were trimmed by 10 bases and 0 bases, with 10 bases remaining between them. CDR3 amino acids: CADTTLNTEAFF. CDR3 nucleotides: TGCGCCGACACCACACTGAACACTGAAGCTTTCTTT.

The CDR3 DNA sequence: TGTGCCAGCAGTGAAGCCGGGACAGGGGGAGGAAAACTGTTTTTT. Protein product: CASSEAGTGGGKLFF. The rearrangement joins TRBV2 to TRBJ1-4; TRBD1 matches at 11 bases. V trimming: 0 bases; J trimming: 10 bases; junction bases outside the gene matches: 4. Germline CDR1 is SNHLY and CDR2 is FYNNEI. CDR3 length equals 15 residues.

The gene calls are TRBV10-2 and TRBJ2-3; D gene ambiguous. Trimming shortened V by 8 bases and J by 0 bases, and 15 bases separated the two germline ends. Germline values: CDR1 WSHSY, CDR2 SAAADI. CDR3 length: 15 amino acids. The CDR3 here is CASVWRVISTDTQYF. The CDR3 region has the DNA TGCGCCAGCGTCTGGAGAGTCATAAGCACAGATACGCAGTATTTT.

CDR3 loop: CASSQRGGTLEGKNIQYF. Written as DNA, the CDR3 is TGCGCCAGCAGCCAGAGGGGTGGGACACTGGAAGGCAAAAACATTCAGTACTTC. The chain is built from TRBV4-1 and TRBJ2-4, with D maybe TRBD1 (6 bases). The germline gives CDR1 MGHRA, CDR2 YSYEKL. This CDR3 has 18 amino acids. Deletions cut 3 bases from V and 3 bases from J, with 21 bases between.

The rearrangement links TRBV18 to TRBJ2-1, with 9 nucleotides matching TRBD1. The CDR3 loop spans 18 amino acids. Germline assignment: CDR1 KGHSH and CDR2 LQKENI. The junction had 15 bases not matched to a gene; V was cut back by 4 bases and J by 5 bases. The CDR3 here is CASSRPPGQGRRNNEQFF. The CDR3 DNA sequence: TGTGCCAGCTCACGCCCCCCGGGACAGGGTCGGCGAAACAATGAGCAGTTCTTC.

This clone was recorded only once. The chain joins TRBV2 to TRBJ1-4; no definite D call. This CDR3 has 15 amino acids. The germline V and J ends were trimmed by 5 bases and 7 bases, with 17 bases remaining between them. Looked up from germline, CDR1 is SNHLY and CDR2 is FYNNEI. As DNA, the CDR3 is TGTGCCAGCAGTCGGAGACTAGGGTCGGGTGAAAAACTGTTTTTT. Amino acid sequence: CASSRRLGSGEKLFF.

The chain combines TRBV5-1 with TRBJ1-6; D is uncertain. CDR1 and CDR2 from the germline V gene are SGHRS and YFSETQ. The CDR3 is made up of 15 amino acids. Trimming took 4 bases from V and 6 from J, leaving 14 bases between them. CDR3 amino acids: CASSAPGVRNSPLHF. The CDR3 region has the DNA TGCGCCAGCAGCGCCCCCGGGGTTCGTAATTCACCCCTCCACTTT. Full variable domain (rest looked up from reference TRBV5-1 and TRBJ1-6): KAGVTQTPRYLIKTRGQQVTLSCSPISGHRSVSWYQQTPGQGLQFLFEYFSETQRNKGNFPGRFSGRQFSNSRSEMNVSTLELGDSALYLCASSAPGVRNSPLHFGNGTRLTVT.

The chain is built from TRBV30 and TRBJ2-5, with a weak D call TRBD2 (5 bases). The CDR3 runs 19 residues. The V and J ends lost 0 bases and 1 base respectively, with 24 bases between them. Germline CDR1 and CDR2: GTSNPN and SVGIG (reference sequence). CDR3 region: CAWSVQGYRMVDSQETQYF. CDR3 bases: TGTGCCTGGAGTGTACAAGGTTATCGGATGGTGGACTCCCAAGAGACCCAGTACTTC.

The chain uses TRBV11-2 and TRBJ2-3; TRBD2 matches at 10 bases. Trimming cost V 2 bases and J 3 bases; bases outside gene matches: 2. The CDR3 has 15 amino acids. CDR1 and CDR2 from the germline V gene are SGHAT and FQNNGV. Written as DNA, the CDR3 is TGTGCCAGCAGCTTAATACTAGCGGGGACAGATACGCAGTATTTT. Its translation: CASSLILAGTDTQYF.

CDR3 bases: TGTGCCAGCAGCCTACCGGGACAGGGTGCCGAGCAGTACTTC. Protein product: CASSLPGQGAEQYF. V is TRBV5-4 and J is TRBJ2-7; 9 bases are shared with TRBD1. Germline V gene lookup returns CDR1 SGHNT and CDR2 YYREEE (reference sequence). The CDR3 loop spans 14 amino acids. V was clipped by 4 bases and J by 6 bases; unmatched bases: 8. Drawing the rest from reference TRBV5-4 and TRBJ2-7, the complete variable domain is ETGVTQSPTHLIKTRGQQVTLRCSSQSGHNTVSWYQQALGQGPQFIFQYYREEENGRGNFPPRFSGLQFPNYSSELNVNALELDDSALYLCASSLPGQGAEQYFGPGTRLTVT.

The gene calls are TRBV6-6 and TRBJ1-5; D call uncertain. The germline V gene encodes CDR1 MNHNY and CDR2 SVGAGI (reference sequence). The V and J ends lost 3 bases and 6 bases respectively, with 6 bases between them. This CDR3 has 12 residues. CDR3 sequence reads: CASSYSPQPQHF. CDR3 sequence (DNA): TGTGCCAGCAGTTATAGTCCTCAGCCCCAGCATTTT.

The chain carries TRBV7-9 and TRBJ1-6; possibly TRBD1 for D (6 bases). This CDR3 is built from 14 residues. In germline, CDR1 is SEHNR, CDR2 FQNEAQ (reference sequence). The germline V and J ends were trimmed by 5 bases and 7 bases, with 12 bases remaining between them. The CDR3: CASSDGQQNSPLHF. The CDR3 DNA reads TGTGCCAGCAGCGACGGACAGCAGAATTCACCCCTCCACTTT.

The chain recombines TRBV25-1 with TRBJ2-7, with 8 positions matching TRBD1. The CDR3 loop spans 14 amino acids. V lost 4 bases, J lost 4 bases, and 6 bases stayed unmatched. CDR1 is MGHDK and CDR2 is SYGVNS in the germline V gene. Here the CDR3 reads CASSGGTGVYEQYF. CDR3 sequence (DNA): TGTGCCAGCAGTGGCGGGACAGGTGTGTACGAGCAGTACTTC.

V and J are TRBV6-5 and TRBJ2-2; D is uncertain. Trimming removed 7 bases from V and 6 bases from J, with 9 bases in between. Germline V gene lookup returns CDR1 MNHEY and CDR2 SVGAGI. The CDR3 is made up of 12 amino acids. The CDR3 bases are TGTGCCAGCAAGGAGTTCTCCGGGGAGCTGTTTTTT. Encoded protein: CASKEFSGELFF.